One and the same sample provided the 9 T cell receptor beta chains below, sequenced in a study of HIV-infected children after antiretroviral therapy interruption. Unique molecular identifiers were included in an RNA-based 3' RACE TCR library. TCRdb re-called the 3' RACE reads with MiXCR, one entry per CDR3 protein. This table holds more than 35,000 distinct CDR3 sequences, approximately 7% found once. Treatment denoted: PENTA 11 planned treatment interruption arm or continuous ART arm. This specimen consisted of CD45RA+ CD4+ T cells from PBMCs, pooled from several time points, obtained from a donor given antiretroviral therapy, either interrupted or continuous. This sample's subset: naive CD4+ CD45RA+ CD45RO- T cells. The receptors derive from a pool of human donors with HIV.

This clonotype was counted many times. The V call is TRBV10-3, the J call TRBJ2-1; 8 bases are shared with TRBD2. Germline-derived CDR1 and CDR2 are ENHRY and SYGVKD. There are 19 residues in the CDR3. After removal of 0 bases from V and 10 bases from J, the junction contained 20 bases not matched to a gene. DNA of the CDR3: TGTGCCATCAGTGAGTCGACCTTTAGGACTAGCCCTCTCCTTGGCGAGCAGTTCTTC. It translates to CAISESTFRTSPLLGEQFF.

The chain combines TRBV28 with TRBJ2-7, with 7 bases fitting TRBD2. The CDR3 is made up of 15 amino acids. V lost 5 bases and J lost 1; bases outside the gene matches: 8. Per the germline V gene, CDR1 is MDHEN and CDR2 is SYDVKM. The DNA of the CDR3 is TGTGCCAGCAGTCCCGGGCTAGCGGCTTCCTACGAGCAGTACTTC. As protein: CASSPGLAASYEQYF. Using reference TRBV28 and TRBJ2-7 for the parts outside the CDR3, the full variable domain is DVKVTQSSRYLVKRTGEKVFLECVQDMDHENMFWYRQDPGLGLRLIYFSYDVKMKEKGDIPEGYSVSREKKERFSLILESASTNQTSMYLCASSPGLAASYEQYFGPGTRLTVT.

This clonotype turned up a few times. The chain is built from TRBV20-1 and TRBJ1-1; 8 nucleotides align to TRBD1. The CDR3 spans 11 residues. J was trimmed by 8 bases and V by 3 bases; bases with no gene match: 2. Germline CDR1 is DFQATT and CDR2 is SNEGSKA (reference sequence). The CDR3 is CSARDREEAFF. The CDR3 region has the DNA TGCAGTGCTAGGGACAGGGAAGAAGCTTTCTTT.

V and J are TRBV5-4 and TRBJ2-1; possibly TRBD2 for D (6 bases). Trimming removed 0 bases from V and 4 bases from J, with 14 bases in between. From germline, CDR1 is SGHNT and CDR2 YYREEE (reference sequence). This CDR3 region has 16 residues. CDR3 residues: CASSLVEGDLYNEQFF. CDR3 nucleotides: TGTGCCAGCAGCTTGGTTGAAGGGGACTTATACAATGAGCAGTTCTTC.

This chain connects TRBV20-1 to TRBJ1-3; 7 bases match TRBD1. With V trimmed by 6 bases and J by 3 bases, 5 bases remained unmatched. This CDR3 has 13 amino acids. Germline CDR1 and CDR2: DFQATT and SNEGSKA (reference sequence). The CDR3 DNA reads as TGCAGTGCCTCTACAGGGGATGGAAACACCATATATTTT. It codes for CSASTGDGNTIYF.

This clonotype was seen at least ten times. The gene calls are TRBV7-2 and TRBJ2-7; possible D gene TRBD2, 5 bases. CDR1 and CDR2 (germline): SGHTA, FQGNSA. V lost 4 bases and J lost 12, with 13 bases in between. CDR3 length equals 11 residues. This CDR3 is CASSSSGVRYF. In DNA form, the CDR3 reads TGTGCCAGCAGCTCGTCCGGGGTTCGGTACTTC.

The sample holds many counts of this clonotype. CDR3 sequence (DNA): TGTGCCAGCAGGAGGACTAGCGGGGGGAAGTACTCCTACAATGAGCAGTTCTTC. Its translation is CASRRTSGGKYSYNEQFF. J is TRBJ2-1 and V is TRBV6-5; 14 nucleotides agree with TRBD2. Germline loops: CDR1 MNHEY, CDR2 SVGAGI. The CDR3 contains 18 residues. V was pared by 6 bases and J by 0 bases, with 7 bases of the junction left unmatched.

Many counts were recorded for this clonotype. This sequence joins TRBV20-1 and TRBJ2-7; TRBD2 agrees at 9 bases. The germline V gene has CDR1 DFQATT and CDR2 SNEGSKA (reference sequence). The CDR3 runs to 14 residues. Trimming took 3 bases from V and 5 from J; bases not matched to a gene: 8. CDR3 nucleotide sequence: TGCAGTGCTAGTGCCAGCGGGGGGTCCCACGAGCAGTACTTC. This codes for CSASASGGSHEQYF.

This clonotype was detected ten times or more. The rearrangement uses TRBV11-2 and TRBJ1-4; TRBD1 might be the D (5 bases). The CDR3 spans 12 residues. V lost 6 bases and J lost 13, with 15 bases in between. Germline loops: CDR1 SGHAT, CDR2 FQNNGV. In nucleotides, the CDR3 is TGTGCCAGCAGTCACAGCCGGGACGGACTGTTTTTT. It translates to CASSHSRDGLFF.